Shown below are 32 T cell receptor beta chains from a single sample sequenced in a study of T-cell memory formation after mild COVID-19. In TCRdb, the 5' RACE reads were re-called with MiXCR into one record per CDR3 protein. This table has more than 250,000 distinct CDR3 sequences, about a sixth appearing once. The material sequenced was PBMCs or a T cell subset sorted from them (not recorded which). The source is a young man who had mild COVID-19 (a few samples of this study predate the infection). Cell type and time point are not known.

V usage is TRBV5-1 and J usage is TRBJ2-2; D is unclear. Germline values: CDR1 SGHRS, CDR2 YFSETQ. V was shortened by 3 bases and J by 7 bases, with 10 bases between the two germline ends. The CDR3 has 13 amino acids. The CDR3 spells CASSSQFGGELFF. The CDR3 DNA follows: TGCGCCAGCAGCTCCCAGTTTGGCGGGGAGCTGTTTTTT.

The chain recombines TRBV4-2 with TRBJ2-1; D unresolved. Germline CDR1 LGHNA, CDR2 YNFKEQ. Deletions cut 0 bases from V and 4 bases from J, with 10 bases between. CDR3 length: 15 residues. CDR3 bases: TGTGCCAGCAGCCAAGAGGTCCCCGTATACAATGAGCAGTTCTTC. Translated: CASSQEVPVYNEQFF.

This clonotype was recorded a few times. CDR3 nucleotide sequence: TGTGCCAGCAGCGAGGGTAGGGGGGGCGAAAAACTGTTTTTT. This codes for CASSEGRGGEKLFF. The gene calls are TRBV9 and TRBJ1-4, with D maybe TRBD1 (6 bases). Germline V lookup: CDR1 SGDLS, CDR2 YYNGEE. Trimming stripped 3 bases from V and 8 bases from J, with 14 bases between. The CDR3 covers 14 residues. Using reference TRBV9 and TRBJ1-4 for the parts outside the CDR3, the full variable domain is DSGVTQTPKHLITATGQRVTLRCSPRSGDLSVYWYQQSLDQGLQFLIQYYNGEERAKGNILERFSAQQFPDLHSELNLSSLELGDSALYFCASSEGRGGEKLFFGSGTQLSVL.

The chain uses TRBV5-1 and TRBJ1-5; D ambiguous. Trimming removed 0 bases from V and 3 bases from J, with 10 bases in between. CDR3 length: 15 residues. CDR1 and CDR2 from the germline V gene are SGHRS and YFSETQ. The CDR3 DNA reads as TGCGCCAGCAGCTTGGCGGATCCGGCCAATCAGCCCCAGCATTTT. Its protein is CASSLADPANQPQHF.

This clonotype was seen only a few times. The V call is TRBV5-1, the J call TRBJ1-1; D is perhaps TRBD1 (6 bases). V lost 4 bases to trimming and J lost 7 bases, with 17 bases between them. Germline V gives CDR1 SGHRS, CDR2 YFSETQ. The CDR3 extends over 14 amino acids. The CDR3 loop is CASSRQQGWGEAFF. The CDR3, as DNA: TGCGCCAGCAGCCGACAGCAGGGGTGGGGTGAAGCTTTCTTT.

Regarding this clonotype: The junction and the germline gene differ at one end; a read error may be behind it. This chain uses TRBV10-1 with TRBJ2-2; 8 bases are shared with TRBD2. Germline V gene data show CDR1 as WNHNN and CDR2 as SYGVQD (reference sequence). CDR3 size: 15 residues. In DNA form, the CDR3 reads TGCGCCAGCAGGCCCGGGGGGGTGAACACCGGGGAGCTGTTTTTC. Its translation: CASRPGGVNTGELFF.

This clonotype was found many times. This chain connects TRBV27 to TRBJ1-1, with 9 bases lining up with TRBD1. This CDR3 region has 13 residues. The V and J ends lost 4 bases and 10 bases, in that order; junction bases with no gene match: 7. The germline CDR1 and CDR2 sequences are MNHEY and SMNVEV (reference sequence). The CDR3 nucleotides are TGTGCCAGCAGTTCACGGACAGGGGACACAGCTTTCTTT. Amino acids: CASSSRTGDTAFF.

This clonotype was observed a handful of times. This chain links TRBV19 with TRBJ2-6, with D tentatively TRBD1 or TRBD2 (5 bases each). The germline gives CDR1 LNHDA, CDR2 SQIVND (reference sequence). The CDR3 totals 15 residues. The V gene lost 5 bases and the J gene lost 4 bases, with 12 bases spanning the gap. CDR3 DNA: TGTGCCAGTAGTTGGGGGTGGTCCGGGGCCAACGTCCTGACTTTC. This codes for CASSWGWSGANVLTF.

This clonotype was recorded a few times. V and J are TRBV6-5 and TRBJ1-2; D is possibly TRBD1 (5 bases). V was cut by 6 bases and J by 7 bases, with 24 bases left in between. This CDR3 spans 16 amino acids. CDR1 and CDR2 (germline): MNHEY, SVGAGI. The DNA for the CDR3 is TGTGCCAGCAGAGCCCCGGGGCAGGCCTTGGGGGGTGGCTACACCTTC. This gives the protein CASRAPGQALGGGYTF.

The V call is TRBV27, the J call TRBJ2-7, with TRBD2 identical over 10 bases. Per the germline V gene, CDR1 is MNHEY and CDR2 is SMNVEV (reference sequence). V gave up 5 bases and J gave up 3 bases; unmatched junction bases: 4. This CDR3 comprises 14 residues. CDR3 coding DNA: TGTGCCAGCAGTCCCCTAGCGGGGGTCTACGAGCAGTACGTC. Translation gives CASSPLAGVYEQYV.

The J gene is TRBJ1-5, the V gene TRBV6-1; no definite D call. The germline V and J ends were trimmed by 7 bases and 0 bases, with 19 bases remaining between them. The CDR3 runs to 17 residues. Germline CDR1 reads MNHNS; CDR2 reads SASEGT. The CDR3 here is CASTLSRPVYSNQPQHF. The CDR3 DNA follows: TGTGCCAGCACCCTAAGCAGGCCCGTCTATAGCAATCAGCCCCAGCATTTT.

The genes are TRBV10-3 and TRBJ2-2; D is perhaps TRBD1 or TRBD2 (6 bases each). The V and J ends lost 3 bases and 5 bases respectively, with 13 bases between them. The CDR3 loop spans 15 amino acids. Germline V gives CDR1 ENHRY, CDR2 SYGVKD. The CDR3 nucleotides are TGTGCCATCAGTGAAGGAGGGGGAGTAACCGGGGAGCTGTTTTTT. This sequence encodes CAISEGGGVTGELFF.

The chain is built from TRBV5-1 and TRBJ1-1, with a weak D call TRBD1 (6 bases). The CDR3 runs to 17 residues. Deletions cut 3 bases from V and 1 base from J, with 19 bases between. Germline V gives CDR1 SGHRS, CDR2 YFSETQ. CDR3 residues: CASSYLNTTGPNTEAFF. The DNA for the CDR3 is TGCGCCAGCAGCTACCTCAATACGACAGGACCGAACACTGAAGCTTTCTTT.

The chain recombines TRBV9 with TRBJ1-4; D is ambiguous. Germline V gene lookup returns CDR1 SGDLS and CDR2 YYNGEE. Trimming pared 0 bases from V and 7 bases from J, leaving 10 bases between. There are 14 residues in the CDR3. The CDR3 is CASSVVRTAEKLFF. For the CDR3, the DNA is TGTGCCAGCAGCGTAGTCAGGACCGCTGAAAAACTGTTTTTT.

The table lists this clonotype with many counts. The V and J genes are TRBV12-3 or TRBV12-4 and TRBJ1-2; D gene uncertain. The CDR3 covers 16 residues. With 0 bases removed from V and 7 bases from J, the gap between germline ends came to 18 bases. The CDR3 bases are TGTGCCAGCAGTTTAGCGCCTAGGACCACATGGGGTGGCTACACCTTC. This translates into CASSLAPRTTWGGYTF.

This clonotype was detected only a few times. The rearrangement uses TRBV7-9 and TRBJ2-7, with a weak D call TRBD1 (5 bases). The V end lost 2 bases, the J end lost 13 bases, and 18 bases lay between the germline ends. From germline, CDR1 is SEHNR and CDR2 FQNEAQ (reference sequence). This CDR3 has 13 amino acids. The CDR3: CASSLNRNAMLYV. The DNA for the CDR3 is TGTGCCAGCAGCTTAAACAGGAACGCCATGCTTTACGTC.

This clonotype was seen a handful of times. The chain joins TRBV7-2 to TRBJ2-7; no definite D call. The CDR3 totals 14 residues. In germline, CDR1 is SGHTA, CDR2 FQGNSA. V shed 1 base and J shed 4 bases, with 11 bases lying between them. This CDR3 reads CASSLEWGGYEQYF. CDR3 in DNA: TGTGCCAGCAGCTTAGAGTGGGGTGGGTACGAGCAGTACTTC.

The chain couples TRBV7-2 to TRBJ2-5; TRBD2 is a possible D gene (5 bases). Germline CDR1 is SGHTA and CDR2 is FQGNSA. CDR3 length: 13 amino acids. Trimming took 6 bases from V and 4 from J, leaving 12 bases between them. As DNA, the CDR3 is TGTGCCAGCAGGCTACTAGAACGAGAGACCCAGTACTTC. This sequence encodes CASRLLERETQYF.

The chain combines TRBV15 with TRBJ2-5, with D perhaps matching TRBD1 (7 bases). The V gene lost 0 bases and the J gene lost 5 bases, with 13 bases spanning the gap. Germline V gene sequence: CDR1 LNHNV, CDR2 YYDKDF (reference sequence). The CDR3 consists of 15 residues. CDR3 region: CATSREQGRRETQYF. The CDR3 coding sequence is TGTGCCACCAGCAGAGAACAGGGGAGGCGGGAGACCCAGTACTTC.

This clonotype was seen a few times. This chain connects TRBV24-1 to TRBJ1-1; 9 positions match TRBD1. The germline V gene encodes CDR1 KGHDR and CDR2 SFDVKD. The CDR3 covers 14 residues. V lost 4 bases to trimming and J lost 7 bases; unmatched junction nucleotides: 6. CDR3 loop: CATSDPGTGHEAFF. CDR3 DNA: TGTGCCACCAGTGACCCTGGGACAGGGCATGAAGCTTTCTTT.

The sample holds a few counts of this clonotype. The genes are TRBV10-3 and TRBJ2-3; 9 nucleotides line up with TRBD1. Germline lookup yields CDR1 ENHRY and CDR2 SYGVKD. V shed 4 bases, J shed 2 bases, and the junction held 10 bases outside the gene matches. CDR3 size: 17 residues. CDR3 DNA: TGTGCCATCAGTGGTACCGGGACAGGGAGGTACACAGATACGCAGTATTTT. It is translated as CAISGTGTGRYTDTQYF.

This clonotype has only a few counts. The rearrangement links TRBV7-9 to TRBJ2-7, with TRBD2 matching over 7 bases. Germline V gives CDR1 SEHNR, CDR2 FQNEAQ (reference sequence). V trimming: 5 bases; J trimming: 6 bases; junction bases outside the gene matches: 4. This CDR3 comprises 12 residues. The chain's CDR3 is CASSPAGVEQYF. The CDR3 nucleotides read TGTGCCAGCAGCCCGGCGGGGGTCGAGCAGTACTTC.

The CDR3 region is CASRAGGRWGGYTF. The DNA for the CDR3 is TGTGCCAGCAGAGCCGGGGGTCGTTGGGGGGGCTACACCTTC. This chain connects TRBV11-2 to TRBJ1-2; maybe TRBD1 (5 bases). Germline-derived CDR1 and CDR2 are SGHAT and FQNNGV. The CDR3 is made up of 14 amino acids. V lost 6 bases to trimming and J lost 8 bases, with 19 bases between them.

This clonotype was found a few times. V and J are TRBV4-1 and TRBJ1-5; 7 bases are shared with TRBD1. The germline V gene has CDR1 MGHRA and CDR2 YSYEKL. This CDR3 spans 12 amino acids. J was trimmed by 11 bases and V by 2 bases; bases with no gene match: 3. The CDR3 spells CASSQPGQTQHF. The CDR3 nucleotides read TGCGCCAGCAGCCAACCGGGACAGACCCAGCATTTT.

Only a few counts were recorded for this clonotype. The chain uses TRBV7-3 and TRBJ2-3; maybe TRBD1 (5 bases). The CDR3 has 14 amino acids. Deletions cut 6 bases from V and 2 bases from J, with 12 bases between. Germline V gene data show CDR1 as SGHTA and CDR2 as FQGTGA. CDR3 DNA sequence: TGTGCCAGCAGTTTCTTAGGGGACACAGATACGCAGTATTTT. Translated: CASSFLGDTDTQYF.

This clonotype has only a few counts. J is TRBJ2-7 and V is TRBV6-6, with 8 bases that match TRBD2. V was clipped by 4 bases and J by 3 bases; unmatched bases: 5. Germline V gene lookup returns CDR1 MNHNY and CDR2 SVGAGI (reference sequence). This CDR3 has 14 amino acids. CDR3: CASSFPGTSYEQYF. CDR3 sequence (DNA): TGTGCCAGCAGTTTCCCCGGGACTAGCTACGAGCAGTACTTC.

This clonotype was picked up a small number of times. The chain links TRBV6-5 to TRBJ2-1, with D perhaps matching TRBD1 or TRBD2 (5 bases each). CDR3 length equals 15 residues. With 6 bases removed from V and 0 bases from J, the gap between germline ends came to 12 bases. Germline assignment: CDR1 MNHEY and CDR2 SVGAGI. CDR3 coding DNA: TGTGCCAGCAGCTCCGGGACCCCCTCCTACAATGAGCAGTTCTTC. It yields the protein CASSSGTPSYNEQFF.

The chain is built from TRBV7-2 and TRBJ2-5; possibly TRBD1 for D (5 bases). Germline V gene data show CDR1 as SGHTA and CDR2 as FQGNSA. V gave up 3 bases and J gave up 1 base, with 18 bases separating them. The CDR3 has 17 amino acids. The CDR3 DNA reads TGTGCCAGCAGCTTCAGAATTAGGGGCTTACCCCAAGAGACCCAGTACTTC. Its protein is CASSFRIRGLPQETQYF.

At least ten counts were recorded for this clonotype. J is TRBJ2-3 and V is TRBV29-1, with D possibly matching TRBD2 (5 bases). Germline assignment: CDR1 SQVTM and CDR2 ANQGSEA. The CDR3 is 14 residues long. With 0 bases removed from V and 3 bases from J, the gap between germline ends came to 10 bases. CDR3 nucleotide sequence: TGCAGCGTTGAAGAGTGGGAGCGAACAGATACGCAGTATTTT. Protein sequence: CSVEEWERTDTQYF.

The chain couples TRBV5-1 to TRBJ1-1; D not resolved. This CDR3 has 13 amino acids. The germline CDR1 and CDR2 sequences are SGHRS and YFSETQ. Trimming removed 1 base at V and 8 bases at J, with 12 bases between. The CDR3 region has the DNA TGCGCCAGCAGCTTGTCCGAGGCAGAGGAAGCTTTCTTT. Amino acids: CASSLSEAEEAFF.

This clonotype was seen more than once but under ten times. This rearrangement joins TRBV6-6 to TRBJ2-5; TRBD2 might be the D (6 bases). The V end was cut by 6 bases, the J end by 4 bases, with 12 bases between. Per the germline V gene, CDR1 is MNHNY and CDR2 is SVGAGI (reference sequence). The CDR3 is made up of 13 amino acids. The CDR3 reads CASRQGTVETQYF. The CDR3 DNA reads TGTGCCAGCAGACAAGGGACTGTAGAGACCCAGTACTTC.

V gene TRBV18 combines with J gene TRBJ2-7, with D possibly matching TRBD2 (5 bases). V gave up 4 bases and J gave up 2 bases, with 12 bases separating them. Per the germline V gene, CDR1 is KGHSH and CDR2 is LQKENI. There are 14 residues in the CDR3. The CDR3 region is CASSLATNTYEQYF. The CDR3 DNA follows: TGTGCCAGCTCACTAGCGACAAACACCTACGAGCAGTACTTC.